A single sample gave rise to the 3 T cell receptor beta chains below, sequenced in a study of T cells in Graves' hyperthyroidism and ophthalmopathy (dated by TCRdb to 2018 to 2020). Library construction relied on multiplex PCR. The listed sequencing device is Illumina HiSeq 2000. The TCR beta CDR3 regions were amplified from the RNA transcripts. The TCR CDR3 was subjected to a first round of RT-PCR using the HTBI primer set and the Qiagen OneStep RT-PCR kit. TCRdb trimmed the raw reads at Q25, called clones with MiXCR and kept productive beta chains. CDR3 protein sequences are deduplicated, and each keeps its most common genes and DNA. The sample table holds some 510,000 distinct CDR3 sequences, of which about half were seen once. The leading ten clones occupy about 7.8% of the sample. The sample was peripheral blood or thyroid tissue (not recorded which). The receptors here all came from a woman aged 18-35 years with Graves' hyperthyroidism. Donor details come from another sample of the same person, matched by shared clones.

Turning to this clonotype: The CDR3 end shows no conserved phenylalanine or tryptophan, and so a read error is likely. The chain links TRBV7-2 to TRBJ1-5, with a possible D match to TRBD1 (6 bases). Germline V gene sequence: CDR1 SGHTA, CDR2 FQGNSA. Deletions cut 5 bases from V and 0 bases from J, with 11 bases between. CDR3 length: 15 residues. CDR3 loop: CASSRTVYSNQPQHL. CDR3 sequence (DNA): TGTGCCAGCAGCCGGACAGTTTATAGCAATCAGCCCCAGCATCTT.

In its sample, this clonotype was seen a few times. Mismatch with germline at one junction end may stem from a read error. The rearrangement joins TRBV10-3 to TRBJ2-5; 8 bases are shared with TRBD1. The germline CDR1 and CDR2 sequences are ENHRY and SYGVKD. This CDR3 is built from 11 residues. This CDR3 is CAIRGQENQYF. The CDR3 nucleotides are TGTGCCATCAGGGGACAGGAGAACCAGTACTTC.

V usage is TRBV7-9 and J usage is TRBJ2-3, with TRBD2 matching 8 bases. CDR3 size: 14 residues. The germline gives CDR1 SEHNR, CDR2 FQNEAQ (reference sequence). V shed 5 bases, J shed 3 bases, and the junction held 4 bases outside the gene matches. CDR3 loop: CASSPAGVTDTQYF. CDR3 coding DNA: TGTGCCAGCAGCCCAGCGGGAGTTACAGATACGCAGTATTTT.